This T cell receptor beta chain was identified during a study of blood T cell repertoires in COVID-19. Across the whole study: Acute-phase and convalescent COVID-19 samples originated in the United States, Italy and Spain.

This clone occurred once. Some clones are missing from TCRdb's copy, which holds only in-frame ones; the method was immunoSEQ multiplex PCR. The sample records 110,000 or so clones, 80% to 90% being singletons. The ends lost 1 base at V and 4 bases at J; junction bases unmatched: 8. The CDR3 loop spans 16 amino acids. CDR1 and CDR2 from the germline V gene are SSHAT and FNYEAQ (reference sequence). The V and J genes are TRBV7-7 and TRBJ2-5, with 8 bases that match TRBD1. The sequencing input was peripheral blood. The TCR originated in a human donor in a cohort sampled during active COVID-19. The CDR3 nucleotides read TGTGCCAGCAGCTTAGGGCAGGGGGCTGTGGGAGAGACCCAGTACTTC. Translating it yields CASSLGQGAVGETQYF.